The 27 T cell receptor beta chains reported below all come from one sample, sequenced in a study of shared clonotypes between healthy human individuals. Clones were sequenced by immunoSEQ multiplex PCR, and TCRdb holds only the in-frame ones, with some missing. The sample records 1,400,000 or so clones, around 98.5% being singletons. Sequencing used naive CD4+ T cells sorted from blood. Described subset: CD45RA+ positively selected. The origin of the receptors is a man aged 25 to 40 in good health.

V and J are TRBV7-3 and TRBJ2-1; D not resolved. Per germline, CDR1 SGHTA and CDR2 FQGTGA. The CDR3 loop spans 17 amino acids. Trimming left V 1 base short and J 0 bases short, with 13 bases between. The CDR3 protein is CASSLIVGRYSYNEQFF. CDR3 DNA sequence: TGTGCCAGCAGCTTAATAGTTGGCCGTTACTCCTACAATGAGCAGTTCTTC.

The V call is TRBV28, the J call TRBJ2-7; D is ambiguous. V dropped 5 bases and J dropped 5 bases, with 19 bases sitting between them. The CDR3 loop spans 15 amino acids. Germline V gene sequence: CDR1 MDHEN, CDR2 SYDVKM. CDR3 protein: CASSPYSLRVDEQYF. The CDR3 DNA reads as TGTGCCAGCAGTCCCTACAGTCTTAGGGTGGACGAGCAGTACTTC.

This rearrangement joins TRBV2 to TRBJ2-7; tentatively, D is TRBD1 (6 bases). Trimming took 6 bases from V and 0 from J, leaving 9 bases between them. CDR1 and CDR2 (germline): SNHLY, FYNNEI. The CDR3 length is 13 residues. In DNA, the CDR3 is TGTGCCAGCAGCCGACAGGACTCCTACGAGCAGTACTTC. The encoded protein is CASSRQDSYEQYF.

In DNA, the CDR3 is TGTGCCAGCAGGTCGTCAGGGAAAGCCGGGGAGCTGTTTTTT. This codes for CASRSSGKAGELFF. V and J are TRBV11-3 and TRBJ2-2, with D perhaps TRBD1 (5 bases). The CDR3 covers 14 residues. Trimming shortened V by 6 bases and J by 6 bases, and 14 bases separated the two germline ends. Germline-derived CDR1 and CDR2 are SGHNT and YENEEA.

This chain connects TRBV28 to TRBJ1-2, with 8 bases identical to TRBD1. V trimming: 6 bases; J trimming: 5 bases; junction bases outside the gene matches: 20. CDR1 is MDHEN and CDR2 is SYDVKM in the germline V gene. The CDR3 spans 18 residues. The CDR3 nucleotides are TGTGCCAGCAGCCGACAGGGGATAGCGCCCGGGGGGATTTATGGCTACACCTTC. Amino acids: CASSRQGIAPGGIYGYTF.

This clone was seen only once. The chain joins TRBV29-1 to TRBJ2-1; 8 positions agree with TRBD1. The CDR3 length is 12 residues. CDR1 and CDR2 from the germline V gene are SQVTM and ANQGSEA. V shed 1 base and J 14 bases; nucleotides not matched to a gene: 7. The CDR3 DNA follows: TGCAGCGTTGAAGCTCCGGGACAGGTAAAGTTCTTC. It specifies CSVEAPGQVKFF.

This chain joins TRBV7-9 and TRBJ1-1; D unresolved. V was trimmed by 4 bases and J by 7 bases, leaving 7 bases between them. The CDR3 contains 11 residues. Looked up from germline, CDR1 is SEHNR and CDR2 is FQNEAQ (reference sequence). CDR3 region: CASSSSGEAFF. In DNA form, the CDR3 reads TGTGCCAGCAGCTCTTCGGGTGAAGCTTTCTTT. Full variable domain (missing parts from reference TRBV7-9 and TRBJ1-1): DTGVSQNPRHKITKRGQNVTFRCDPISEHNRLYWYRQTLGQGPEFLTYFQNEAQLEKSRLLSDRFSAERPKGSFSTLEIQRTEQGDSAMYLCASSSSGEAFFGQGTRLTVV.

The chain uses TRBV28 and TRBJ2-1; the D gene is possibly TRBD2 (5 bases). The V end was cut by 5 bases, the J end by 5 bases, with 13 bases between. The length of the CDR3 is 14 residues. Germline CDR1 reads MDHEN; CDR2 reads SYDVKM. The CDR3 DNA follows: TGTGCCAGCAGTCGCCCTAGCCCAGACAATGAGCAGTTCTTC. Protein: CASSRPSPDNEQFF.

V usage is TRBV7-2 and J usage is TRBJ1-1; D unclear. V dropped 1 base and J dropped 4 bases, with 4 bases sitting between them. The V gene's germline CDR1 is SGHTA and CDR2 FQGNSA. The CDR3 contains 12 residues. The CDR3 DNA follows: TGTGCCAGCAGCTTAGACCTCACTGAAGCTTTCTTT. Its protein product is CASSLDLTEAFF.

The chain has TRBV29-1 and TRBJ2-7; D may be TRBD1 (5 bases). The germline V gene has CDR1 SQVTM and CDR2 ANQGSEA. V was shortened by 7 bases and J by 2 bases, with 15 bases between the two germline ends. CDR3 length equals 13 residues. CDR3 sequence: CSATDVTTYEQYF. As DNA, the CDR3 is TGCAGCGCGACAGACGTGACGACCTACGAGCAGTACTTC.

This clone appeared once. The chain is built from TRBV18 and TRBJ1-4; D is possibly TRBD1 (5 bases). Trimming shortened V by 6 bases and J by 5 bases, and 10 bases separated the two germline ends. The CDR3 contains 13 residues. From germline, CDR1 is KGHSH and CDR2 LQKENI. The CDR3 sequence: CASSLGVNEKLFF. CDR3 DNA sequence: TGTGCCAGCTCCCTGGGGGTGAATGAAAAACTGTTTTTT.

As regards this clone: This same CDR3 is encoded by further DNA sequences in the sample. The V gene is TRBV19, the J gene TRBJ1-1; D ambiguous. CDR1 and CDR2 (germline): LNHDA, SQIVND (reference sequence). The V end was cut by 7 bases, the J end by 1 base, with 10 bases between. The CDR3 has 13 residues. CDR3 nucleotide sequence: TGTGCCAGTAAACGACGGGAGAACACTGAAGCTTTCTTT. Protein product: CASKRRENTEAFF.

The V and J genes are TRBV6-5 and TRBJ2-6; D uncertain. The V end was cut by 0 bases, the J end by 0 bases, with 6 bases between. Germline V gene lookup returns CDR1 MNHEY and CDR2 SVGAGI. The CDR3 has 16 residues. Here the CDR3 DNA reads TGTGCCAGCAGTTACTCGAGAGCCTCTGGGGCCAACGTCCTGACTTTC. Protein sequence: CASSYSRASGANVLTF.

The chain joins TRBV11-2 to TRBJ1-2, with a possible D match to TRBD1 (5 bases). Trimming cost V 2 bases and J 4 bases, with 20 bases left between them. CDR3 length: 17 amino acids. CDR1 is SGHAT, CDR2 FQNNGV, per germline. CDR3 in amino acids: CASSLNSAGRNGYGYTF. Here the CDR3 DNA reads TGTGCCAGCAGCTTAAACTCGGCAGGGAGGAATGGCTATGGCTACACCTTC. Complete variable domain (other parts from reference TRBV11-2 and TRBJ1-2): EAGVAQSPRYKIIEKRQSVAFWCNPISGHATLYWYQQILGQGPKLLIQFQNNGVVDDSQLPKDRFSAERLKGVDSTLKIQPAKLEDSAVYLCASSLNSAGRNGYGYTFGSGTRLTVV.

This clone was observed once. The DNA of the CDR3 is TGCGCCAGCAGCTTGGTCGTGGGCGTTGACAATGAGCAGTTCTTC. This gives the protein CASSLVVGVDNEQFF. V gene TRBV5-1 combines with J gene TRBJ2-1, with no clear D. Germline V gene lookup returns CDR1 SGHRS and CDR2 YFSETQ. The CDR3 has 15 amino acids. Trimming cost V 0 bases and J 5 bases, with 12 bases left between them.

This chain links TRBV5-5 with TRBJ2-7; either TRBD1 or TRBD2 may fit D (5 bases each). Germline values: CDR1 SGHKS, CDR2 YYEKEE (reference sequence). Trimming shortened V by 0 bases and J by 6 bases, and 10 bases separated the two germline ends. CDR3 size: 13 residues. Written as DNA, the CDR3 is TGTGCCAGCAGCTTGGTAGCTGGGGGCGAGCAGTACTTC. Its translation: CASSLVAGGEQYF.

This clone was recorded only once. The chain has TRBV4-3 and TRBJ2-7, with D tentatively TRBD2 (6 bases). The germline CDR1 and CDR2 sequences are LGHNA and YSLEER. V lost 2 bases, J lost 7 bases, and 15 bases lay in between. This CDR3 comprises 14 residues. CDR3 sequence: CASSQRGTDGEQYF. The CDR3 coding sequence is TGCGCCAGCAGCCAACGGGGGACGGATGGGGAGCAGTACTTC.

Turning to this clone: This specimen includes other DNA sequences encoding the same CDR3. The V and J genes are TRBV29-1 and TRBJ2-5; weak D call: TRBD1 (5 bases). The CDR3 spans 12 residues. Germline values: CDR1 SQVTM, CDR2 ANQGSEA. V was trimmed by 6 bases and J by 0 bases, leaving 8 bases between them. The CDR3 nucleotides read TGCAGCGTCCGACAGTACCAAGAGACCCAGTACTTC. Protein: CSVRQYQETQYF.

The chain is built from TRBV4-3 and TRBJ2-3; 9 nucleotides match TRBD2. Trimming at V came to 3 bases and at J to 4 bases, leaving 8 bases not matched to a gene. The CDR3 consists of 16 residues. CDR1 is LGHNA and CDR2 is YSLEER in the germline V gene. This CDR3 reads CASSQNSGSQADTQYF. CDR3 nucleotides: TGCGCCAGCAGCCAGAATAGCGGGAGTCAAGCAGATACGCAGTATTTT.

V gene TRBV5-6 combines with J gene TRBJ2-1; 10 bases match TRBD2. CDR1 and CDR2 (germline): SGHDT, YYEEEE. The CDR3 is 16 residues long. The V gene end was trimmed by 2 bases and the J gene end by 6 bases; junction bases not matched to a gene: 8. The CDR3: CASSFFRSGRGNEQFF. The CDR3 DNA is TGTGCCAGCAGCTTTTTCCGGAGCGGGAGGGGCAATGAGCAGTTCTTC.

As to this clone: This same CDR3 is encoded by further DNA sequences in the sample. The J gene is TRBJ1-5, the V gene TRBV6-5; possibly TRBD1 for D (5 bases). The V gene lost 0 bases and the J gene lost 7 bases, with 10 bases spanning the gap. From germline, CDR1 is MNHEY and CDR2 SVGAGI. This CDR3 has 14 amino acids. The CDR3 DNA is TGTGCCAGCAGTTACTCGGGGCGAGGCCAGCCCCAGCATTTT. Residues: CASSYSGRGQPQHF.

V gene TRBV11-2 combines with J gene TRBJ2-1; 7 bases fit TRBD1. Per the germline V gene, CDR1 is SGHAT and CDR2 is FQNNGV. Unmatched junction bases numbered 8, after V lost 1 base and J lost 2 bases. The CDR3 covers 17 residues. CDR3 nucleotides: TGTGCCAGCAGCTTAGGACCCCTGAGGGGGCCCTACAATGAGCAGTTCTTC. This gives the protein CASSLGPLRGPYNEQFF.

This chain connects TRBV5-1 to TRBJ2-7; possible D gene TRBD1, 6 bases. CDR3 length: 16 residues. CDR1 and CDR2 from the germline V gene are SGHRS and YFSETQ. The V and J ends lost 8 bases and 1 base respectively, with 22 bases between them. The CDR3 nucleotides are TGCGCCAGTTTTTCCCCCATCCGGGACATTTCCTACGAGCAGTACTTC. Its protein product is CASFSPIRDISYEQYF.

The genes are TRBV2 and TRBJ2-1, with unresolved D. Per germline, CDR1 SNHLY and CDR2 FYNNEI. This CDR3 has 13 amino acids. The V end was cut by 2 bases, the J end by 2 bases, with 4 bases between. The CDR3 loop reads CASSEIPYNEQFF. Written as DNA, the CDR3 is TGTGCCAGCAGTGAAATCCCCTACAATGAGCAGTTCTTC.

With regard to this clone: The identical CDR3 is also encoded by other nucleotide sequences in the sample. The CDR3 here is CASSVAPTSYEQYF. The CDR3 DNA reads TGTGCCAGCAGCGTAGCCCCCACCTCGTACGAGCAGTACTTC. The J gene is TRBJ2-7, the V gene TRBV9; D not certain. The CDR3 is made up of 14 amino acids. Germline assignment: CDR1 SGDLS and CDR2 YYNGEE. Trimming cost V 0 bases and J 4 bases, with 11 bases left between them.

This sequence joins TRBV7-9 and TRBJ2-5; possibly TRBD1 for D (6 bases). CDR1 and CDR2 from the germline V gene are SEHNR and FQNEAQ (reference sequence). The CDR3 spans 15 residues. Trimming took off 5 bases at V and 2 bases at J, with 15 bases between the two ends. The CDR3 region is CASSAPPGEQETQYF. The CDR3 region has the DNA TGTGCCAGCAGCGCACCCCCAGGGGAGCAAGAGACCCAGTACTTC.

The V and J genes are TRBV6-1 and TRBJ2-7, with 9 bases fitting TRBD1. V was pared by 6 bases and J by 5 bases, with 11 bases of the junction left unmatched. This CDR3 comprises 15 residues. Germline-derived CDR1 and CDR2 are MNHNS and SASEGT. The DNA of the CDR3 is TGTGCCAGCAGATCCTGGGGACAGGGTCAGAACGAGCAGTACTTC. Protein sequence: CASRSWGQGQNEQYF.